This T cell receptor beta chain was found in a study of blood T cell repertoires in COVID-19. Study-level information: Material from acute and convalescent COVID-19 was sourced from the United States, Italy and Spain. Nucleic acid was either cDNA or gDNA, and it came from T cells, B-cell-depleted T cells, or PBMCs.

Measured with immunoSEQ multiplex PCR; TCRdb has only the in-frame clones, and not every one. The table has about 300,000 clones, approximately 84% seen once. This CDR3 spans 15 amino acids. The V gene's germline CDR1 is MNHEY and CDR2 SMNVEV (reference sequence). Trimming stripped 8 bases from V and 6 bases from J, with 20 bases between. Sequenced input: PBMCs or T cells enriched from blood (not recorded which). This clonotype was sampled from a man aged 25-40 years who had recovered from COVID-19. This chain connects TRBV27 to TRBJ2-1, with D unresolved. In DNA, the CDR3 is TGTGCCAGCCGGGTCTCTCGTAGCACCAGCAATGAGCAGTTCTTC. As protein: CASRVSRSTSNEQFF.